This TCR beta chain was documented in a study of cytomegalovirus exposure and HLA in healthy donors. This CDR3 has 15 amino acids. The junction had 6 bases not matched to a gene; V was cut back by 5 bases and J by 4 bases. Germline V gene lookup returns CDR1 PRHDT and CDR2 FYEKMQ (reference sequence). It was with 60 Vbeta and 13 Jbeta primers that the PCR ran. Sequencing was performed with immunoSEQ multiplex PCR; in TCRdb, only in-frame clones are kept and a portion is missing. Of about 130,000 clones listed, around 82% are singletons. The chain combines TRBV13 with TRBJ2-3; 10 bases line up with TRBD2. The sample consisted of PBMCs. The receptor was derived from a boy aged 5-17 years in good health and CMV-seronegative. The CDR3 loop reads CASSTRTSGADTQYF. CDR3 DNA: TGTGCCAGCAGCACGCGGACTAGCGGTGCAGATACGCAGTATTTT.